This TCR beta chain was found in a study of blood T cell repertoires in COVID-19. Study summary: Symptom resolution, clearance, or two negative PCRs marked donors in Cohort 3 as recovered.

In its sample, this clone was seen many times. Researchers sorted participants into cohorts using their self-reported clinical history. Only in-frame clones appear in the TCRdb table, and some are missing; sequencing was by immunoSEQ multiplex PCR. Of under 150,000 clones listed, 75% to 90% are singletons. The CDR3 is made up of 15 amino acids. V was pared by 1 base and J by 1 base, with 3 bases of the junction left unmatched. CDR1 is SNHLY, CDR2 FYNNEI, per germline. The chain has TRBV2 and TRBJ1-1; 7 positions agree with TRBD1. The TCR comes from a man aged 45 to 65 in a cohort exposed to, infected with or recovered from COVID-19 (not recorded which). Material: PBMCs or T cells enriched from blood (not recorded which). CDR3 nucleotide sequence: TGTGCCAGCAGTGAAGAGACAGGGCCGAACACTGAAGCTTTCTTT. This encodes CASSEETGPNTEAFF. Drawing the rest from reference TRBV2 and TRBJ1-1, the complete variable domain is EPEVTQTPSHQVTQMGQEVILRCVPISNHLYFYWYRQILGQKVEFLVSFYNNEISEKSEIFDDQFSVERPDGSNFTLKIRSTKLEDSAMYFCASSEETGPNTEAFFGQGTRLTVV.